The 15 T cell receptor beta chains presented below share a single source sample, sequenced in a study of OX40 agonist ivuxolimab in advanced cancers. The data were produced by immunoSEQ multiplex PCR, yet TCRdb's version contains in-frame clones alone and is incomplete. The repertoire holds about 61,000 clones, roughly four fifths seen once, with about 3.2% in the top ten. The source material was CD4+ or CD8+ T cells sorted from blood, sampled in a trial of the OX40 agonist ivuxolimab. These receptors came from an adult with an advanced solid tumor such as melanoma, head and neck, liver or kidney cancer.

The chain carries TRBV7-3 and TRBJ2-5; D is perhaps TRBD1 (5 bases). The V end was cut by 8 bases, the J end by 5 bases, with 21 bases between. From germline, CDR1 is SGHTA and CDR2 FQGTGA. The CDR3 is made up of 15 amino acids. The CDR3 bases are TGTGCCAGCTCCCCAAATGGCCAGGGCCGGGAGACCCAGTACTTC. Translated, it gives CASSPNGQGRETQYF.

V is TRBV5-6 and J is TRBJ2-5; 10 bases are shared with TRBD1. Per germline, CDR1 SGHDT and CDR2 YYEEEE. V shed 6 bases and J 5 bases; nucleotides not matched to a gene: 7. The CDR3 sequence is 14 residues long. CDR3 sequence (DNA): TGTGCCAGCACTCTCCTGGGACAGGGGGAGACCCAGTACTTC. Its translation is CASTLLGQGETQYF.

A few counts support this clone. The chain employs TRBV9 and TRBJ2-2, with 9 bases aligning to TRBD1. Germline CDR1 reads SGDLS; CDR2 reads YYNGEE. After removal of 4 bases from V and 5 bases from J, the junction contained 3 bases not matched to a gene. The CDR3 length is 14 residues. CDR3 region: CASSRGQGTGELFF. The CDR3 region has the DNA TGTGCCAGCAGCCGGGGACAGGGAACCGGGGAGCTGTTTTTT.

The chain carries TRBV2 and TRBJ2-5, with D unresolved. The J call is uncertain, as TRBJ2-7 better fits the DNA end. CDR1 is SNHLY and CDR2 is FYNNEI in the germline V gene. This CDR3 has 15 amino acids. CDR3 DNA sequence: TGTGCCAGCAGTGAGGATGGACCACCTTCCCACGAGCAGTACTTC. It codes for CASSEDGPPSHEQYF.

As DNA, the CDR3 is TGCGCCAGCAGCTTGGCCGGGGCGGCCCAACGCACAGATACGCAGTATTTT. Protein product: CASSLAGAAQRTDTQYF. This chain uses TRBV5-1 with TRBJ2-3; D could derive from TRBD1 or TRBD2 (5 bases each). The germline gives CDR1 SGHRS, CDR2 YFSETQ. The CDR3 loop spans 17 amino acids. V shed 0 bases and J shed 1 base, with 15 bases lying between them.

In its sample, this clone was seen a few times. The chain recombines TRBV6-5 with TRBJ2-2; D is ambiguous. Germline V CDR1 and CDR2: MNHEY, SVGAGI. V was trimmed by 0 bases and J by 4 bases, leaving 9 bases between them. This CDR3 spans 15 amino acids. CDR3 coding DNA: TGTGCCAGCAGTTACTCGTTTGTGTTCACCGGGGAGCTGTTTTTT. Translated, it gives CASSYSFVFTGELFF.

CDR3 in amino acids: CASSPSITRGPNSPLHF. CDR3 in DNA: TGCGCCAGCAGCCCGAGCATTACGAGGGGCCCCAATTCACCCCTCCACTTT. V gene TRBV4-1 combines with J gene TRBJ1-6; D possibly corresponds to TRBD1 (5 bases). The CDR3 is 17 residues long. The germline V gene has CDR1 MGHRA and CDR2 YSYEKL. V lost 4 bases and J lost 7, with 20 bases in between.

The J gene is TRBJ2-2, the V gene TRBV4-1; D uncertain. Germline V gene data show CDR1 as MGHRA and CDR2 as YSYEKL. V lost 1 base and J 4 bases, leaving 13 bases between the germline ends. CDR3 size: 16 residues. The CDR3 spells CASSQGVGISTGELFF. CDR3 nucleotide sequence: TGCGCCAGCAGCCAAGGGGTAGGGATTTCCACCGGGGAGCTGTTTTTT.

The chain has TRBV7-2 and TRBJ2-7; TRBD1 matches 7 bases. The CDR3 loop spans 13 amino acids. CDR1 and CDR2 from the germline V gene are SGHTA and FQGNSA. With V trimmed by 5 bases and J by 5 bases, 6 bases remained unmatched. The CDR3 nucleotides are TGTGCCAGCAGCCCCCGACAGGGAAACGAGCAGTACTTC. Protein product: CASSPRQGNEQYF.

V and J are TRBV5-6 and TRBJ1-5; TRBD1 matches 8 bases. The CDR3 contains 16 residues. The germline CDR1 and CDR2 sequences are SGHDT and YYEEEE. V dropped 1 base and J dropped 5; count of bases not matched to a gene: 8. CDR3 DNA sequence: TGTGCCAGCAGCTTGAAGGGGACAGGCAGATATCAGCCCCAGCATTTT. Its protein is CASSLKGTGRYQPQHF. The variable domain in full, completed from reference TRBV5-6 and TRBJ1-5, reads DAGVTQSPTHLIKTRGQQVTLRCSPKSGHDTVSWYQQALGQGPQFIFQYYEEEERQRGNFPDRFSGHQFPNYSSELNVNALLLGDSALYLCASSLKGTGRYQPQHFGDGTRLSIL.

The genes are TRBV5-1 and TRBJ2-7; maybe TRBD2 (6 bases). The CDR3 runs 15 residues. V lost 0 bases to trimming and J lost 0 bases, with 10 bases between them. Germline V gene data show CDR1 as SGHRS and CDR2 as YFSETQ. CDR3 nucleotide sequence: TGCGCCAGCAGCTTGGACGGGGGTGTCTCCTACGAGCAGTACTTC. It yields the protein CASSLDGGVSYEQYF.

The chain links TRBV28 to TRBJ1-2; 10 bases align to TRBD1. In germline, CDR1 is MDHEN, CDR2 SYDVKM. CDR3 length equals 15 residues. V lost 2 bases to trimming and J lost 7 bases; unmatched junction nucleotides: 7. CDR3 nucleotide sequence: TGTGCCAGCAGTTTACCGGGACAGGGGTTGGGTGGCTACACCTTC. It yields the protein CASSLPGQGLGGYTF.

This clone was counted between two and nine times. The J gene is TRBJ2-3, the V gene TRBV7-2; D gene unclear. This CDR3 spans 15 amino acids. The germline V gene encodes CDR1 SGHTA and CDR2 FQGNSA. Between the trimmed V and J ends, which lost 4 bases and 4 bases, there was a span of 15 bases. CDR3 residues: CASSSGGFGADTQYF. In nucleotides, the CDR3 is TGTGCCAGCAGCTCCGGTGGGTTTGGGGCAGATACGCAGTATTTT.

The chain employs TRBV7-2 and TRBJ2-6; no reliable D call. Trimming removed 2 bases from V and 0 bases from J, with 5 bases in between. Germline CDR1 reads SGHTA; CDR2 reads FQGNSA. The CDR3 consists of 15 residues. CDR3 in DNA: TGTGCCAGCAGCTTATTGGTCTCTGGGGCCAACGTCCTGACTTTC. It specifies CASSLLVSGANVLTF.

The rearrangement links TRBV28 to TRBJ1-6; D remains unclear. V lost 5 bases and J lost 5, with 4 bases in between. The germline gives CDR1 MDHEN, CDR2 SYDVKM. This CDR3 is 12 amino acids long. The CDR3 here is CASSRNNSPLHF. The CDR3 coding sequence is TGTGCCAGCAGTCGTAATAATTCACCCCTCCACTTT.